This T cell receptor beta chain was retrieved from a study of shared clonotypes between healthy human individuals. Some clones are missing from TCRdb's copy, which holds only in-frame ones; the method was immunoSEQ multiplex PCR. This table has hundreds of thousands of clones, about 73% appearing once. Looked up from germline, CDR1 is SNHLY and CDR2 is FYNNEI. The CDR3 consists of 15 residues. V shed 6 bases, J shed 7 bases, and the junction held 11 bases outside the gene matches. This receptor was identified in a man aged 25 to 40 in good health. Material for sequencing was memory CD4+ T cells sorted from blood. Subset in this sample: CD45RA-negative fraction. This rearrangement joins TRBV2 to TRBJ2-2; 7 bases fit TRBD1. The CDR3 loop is CASRTQTGEYGELFF. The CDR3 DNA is TGTGCCAGCAGAACCCAAACAGGGGAGTACGGGGAGCTGTTTTTT.